This T cell receptor beta chain came from a study of T-cell memory formation after mild COVID-19. V was cut by 2 bases and J by 1 base, with 18 bases left in between. CDR3 length equals 17 residues. The germline V gene encodes CDR1 MNHNS and CDR2 SASEGT. This clonotype was counted only a few times. Each CDR3 protein gets one entry after TCRdb re-called the 5' RACE reads with MiXCR. This sample has a few hundred thousand distinct CDR3 sequences; around 15% occur once, and the top ten carry about a fifth. This receptor was identified in a man aged 18 to 35 who had mild COVID-19 (a few samples of this study predate the infection). Cell type and time point are not known. Specimen: PBMCs or a T cell subset sorted from them (not recorded which). This rearrangement joins TRBV6-1 to TRBJ2-7; TRBD2 is a possible D gene (7 bases). The CDR3 region has the DNA TGTGCCAGCAGTGAAAGGGGGAGGGGCAGGGGATCCTACGAGCAGTACTTC. Translation: CASSERGRGRGSYEQYF.